The 24 T cell receptor beta chains presented below share a single source sample, sequenced in a study of T cells in Graves' hyperthyroidism and ophthalmopathy. TCR beta CDR3 regions were amplified from RNA transcripts. Primed by the HTBI set, a first-round RT-PCR was run on the TCR CDR3. From the multiplex PCR reads, TCRdb called clonotypes with MiXCR, one entry per CDR3 protein. The profile shows under 650,000 distinct CDR3 sequences, around 15% of them singletons. The sequenced sample was blood. These receptors all come from a woman under 40 with Graves' hyperthyroidism.

This chain connects TRBV5-1 to TRBJ1-5; perhaps TRBD1 as D (5 bases). Germline V gives CDR1 SGHRS, CDR2 YFSETQ. The CDR3 length is 15 residues. V gave up 7 bases and J gave up 0 bases, with 14 bases separating them. The CDR3 DNA reads as TGCGCCAGCCACTGGGGCGGTAATAGCAATCAGCCCCAGCATTTT. As protein: CASHWGGNSNQPQHF. The variable domain in full, completed from reference TRBV5-1 and TRBJ1-5, reads KAGVTQTPRYLIKTRGQQVTLSCSPISGHRSVSWYQQTPGQGLQFLFEYFSETQRNKGNFPGRFSGRQFSNSRSEMNVSTLELGDSALYLCASHWGGNSNQPQHFGDGTRLSIL.

In the case of this clonotype: A much larger clone differs from this one at a single base, so this may be a read error. The chain combines TRBV28 with TRBJ1-2, with a weak D call TRBD1 (6 bases). With 6 bases removed from V and 7 bases from J, the gap between germline ends came to 15 bases. Germline CDR1 is MDHEN and CDR2 is SYDVKM. The CDR3 is 13 amino acids. CDR3 nucleotides: TGTGCCAGCAGGTTAAGGGCAGGGGCTGGCTACACCTTC. Translating it yields CASRLRAGAGYTF.

This clonotype was picked up many times. The chain is built from TRBV20-1 and TRBJ2-1, with D unresolved. Trimming left V 6 bases short and J 2 bases short, with 23 bases between. Germline V CDR1 and CDR2: DFQATT, SNEGSKA (reference sequence). The CDR3 runs 17 residues. CDR3 sequence (DNA): TGCAGTGCAGCCGGCAAACCATTTGTTGTGACCTACAATGAGCAGTTCTTC. It is translated as CSAAGKPFVVTYNEQFF.

This clonotype was picked up many times. The chain couples TRBV20-1 to TRBJ1-2; tentatively, D is TRBD1 (6 bases). V lost 3 bases to trimming and J lost 4 bases, with 24 bases between them. CDR1 and CDR2 from the germline V gene are DFQATT and SNEGSKA (reference sequence). The CDR3 runs 17 residues. DNA of the CDR3: TGCAGTGCTAGGAGGTGGGGGGCGCGTAGGGAGAGCTATGGCTACACCTTC. It yields the protein CSARRWGARRESYGYTF.

This clonotype was seen only a few times. This sequence joins TRBV2 and TRBJ2-1; 8 bases match TRBD1. Trimming took 8 bases from V and 5 from J; bases not matched to a gene: 5. Germline CDR1 SNHLY, CDR2 FYNNEI. The CDR3 spans 13 residues. CDR3 loop: CASAGTGNNEQFF. The CDR3 DNA is TGTGCCAGCGCAGGGACAGGTAACAATGAGCAGTTCTTC. Filled out from reference TRBV2 and TRBJ2-1, the complete variable domain reads EPEVTQTPSHQVTQMGQEVILRCVPISNHLYFYWYRQILGQKVEFLVSFYNNEISEKSEIFDDQFSVERPDGSNFTLKIRSTKLEDSAMYFCASAGTGNNEQFFGPGTRLTVL.

This clonotype was counted many times. This sequence joins TRBV5-5 and TRBJ2-3; no firm D call. V shed 1 base and J shed 4 bases, with 13 bases lying between them. CDR3 size: 15 residues. Germline CDR1 SGHKS, CDR2 YYEKEE (reference sequence). DNA for the CDR3: TGTGCCAGCAGCTTGATGGGAAGCGTGGCAGATACGCAGTATTTT. It encodes CASSLMGSVADTQYF.

This clonotype was counted a few times. V gene TRBV6-1 combines with J gene TRBJ2-7; the D call may be TRBD1 or TRBD2 (5 bases each). CDR3 length: 15 residues. Per the germline V gene, CDR1 is MNHNS and CDR2 is SASEGT. The germline V and J ends were trimmed by 5 bases and 10 bases, with 24 bases remaining between them. The CDR3 DNA is TGTGCCAGCAGTACAACGGGGACCCCCCCTACGAAACAGTACTTC. Translation gives CASSTTGTPPTKQYF.

The table lists this clonotype with a count of one. With a much larger clone just one base away, this may be a read error. The chain carries TRBV10-3 and TRBJ2-1, with TRBD2 as a possible D gene (6 bases). Germline V lookup: CDR1 ENHRY, CDR2 SYGVKD. This CDR3 has 14 amino acids. V was clipped by 9 bases and J by 10 bases, with 22 bases between them. The DNA of the CDR3 is TGTGCCATTCGCGGTTCGGGGGTCCCCTACGAGCAGTTCTTC. It specifies CAIRGSGVPYEQFF.

This clonotype showed up many times. This chain joins TRBV30 and TRBJ1-2; tentative D call: TRBD1 (5 bases). Germline CDR1 is GTSNPN and CDR2 is SVGIG (reference sequence). This CDR3 is built from 13 residues. The ends were cut back, 2 bases at V and 2 bases at J, with 9 bases in the middle. CDR3 sequence (DNA): TGTGCCTGGAGTCCCGGGGCGAACTATGGCTACACCTTC. Amino acid sequence: CAWSPGANYGYTF.

This clonotype was seen many times. This rearrangement joins TRBV12-5 to TRBJ1-1; D gene uncertain. V was clipped by 5 bases and J by 8 bases, with 12 bases between them. Germline V gives CDR1 LGHNT, CDR2 FRNRAP. The length of the CDR3 is 12 residues. The CDR3 spells CASGPSVSEAFF. The CDR3 bases are TGTGCTAGTGGTCCATCCGTCAGCGAAGCTTTCTTT.

This clonotype appeared a few times. CDR3 sequence (DNA): TGTGCCAGTAGAAGTACAGGGAGCTCTGGAAACACCATATATTTT. It translates to CASRSTGSSGNTIYF. The chain employs TRBV6-1 and TRBJ1-3; D perhaps matches TRBD1 (6 bases). CDR1 is MNHNS, CDR2 SASEGT, per germline. V gave up 9 bases and J gave up 0 bases, with 15 bases separating them. The CDR3 covers 15 residues.

This clonotype has ten or more counts. V usage is TRBV20-1 and J usage is TRBJ2-1, with 12 positions matching TRBD2. Germline CDR1 is DFQATT and CDR2 is SNEGSKA (reference sequence). V dropped 0 bases and J dropped 10; count of bases not matched to a gene: 4. This CDR3 region has 14 residues. The CDR3 here is CSARETSGSWEQFF. The CDR3 nucleotides are TGCAGTGCTAGAGAGACTAGCGGGAGTTGGGAGCAGTTCTTC.

This clonotype occurred many times. The chain joins TRBV15 to TRBJ1-4; D remains ambiguous. Trimming stripped 0 bases from V and 5 bases from J, with 13 bases between. Looked up from germline, CDR1 is LNHNV and CDR2 is YYDKDF (reference sequence). CDR3 length: 16 amino acids. The chain's CDR3 is CATSRDPASGNEKLFF. In DNA, the CDR3 is TGTGCCACCAGCAGAGATCCCGCCAGTGGGAATGAAAAACTGTTTTTT.

In this sample, this clonotype turned up a few times. The chain carries TRBV30 and TRBJ2-5; a weak D match, TRBD2 (6 bases). Germline CDR1 and CDR2: GTSNPN and SVGIG (reference sequence). The length of the CDR3 is 13 residues. Trimming cost V 2 bases and J 3 bases, with 10 bases left between them. This CDR3 is CAWSRGNEETQYF. CDR3 coding DNA: TGTGCCTGGAGTCGGGGGAATGAAGAGACCCAGTACTTC. The entire variable domain, with the rest obtained from reference TRBV30 and TRBJ2-5, is as follows: SQTIHQWPATLVQPVGSPLSLECTVEGTSNPNLYWYRQAAGRGLQLLFYSVGIGQISSEVPQNLSASRPQDRQFILSSKKLLLSDSGFYLCAWSRGNEETQYFGPGTRLLVL.

This clonotype was counted at least ten times. This chain links TRBV28 with TRBJ2-5, with no clear D. The CDR3 loop spans 13 amino acids. Trimming took 3 bases from V and 4 from J, leaving 9 bases between them. The V gene's germline CDR1 is MDHEN and CDR2 SYDVKM. In nucleotides, the CDR3 is TGTGCCAGCAGTTTCGTAGGCGGAGAGACCCAGTACTTC. Translated, it gives CASSFVGGETQYF.

This clonotype turned up a few times. This sequence joins TRBV6-1 and TRBJ2-3, with 8 bases fitting TRBD1. This CDR3 is built from 13 residues. CDR1 and CDR2 from the germline V gene are MNHNS and SASEGT. V was clipped by 8 bases and J by 3 bases; unmatched bases: 4. CDR3 protein: CASHRGRTDTQYF. The CDR3 nucleotides read TGTGCCAGCCACAGGGGGAGGACAGATACGCAGTATTTT.

This chain links TRBV24-1 with TRBJ2-1, with TRBD2 identical over 11 bases. V trimming: 7 bases; J trimming: 0 bases; junction bases outside the gene matches: 16. The CDR3 sequence is 20 residues long. The germline CDR1 and CDR2 sequences are KGHDR and SFDVKD. This CDR3 reads CATSDTLAGGPRSSYNEQFF. The CDR3, as DNA: TGTGCCACCAGCGATACCTTAGCGGGAGGGCCCCGAAGCTCCTACAATGAGCAGTTCTTC.

This clonotype was recorded many times. V and J are TRBV9 and TRBJ2-7; 12 nucleotides line up with TRBD2. Germline V CDR1 and CDR2: SGDLS, YYNGEE. The CDR3 length is 15 residues. Losses at the gene ends were 4 bases for V and 2 bases for J; bases not matched to a gene: 4. This chain's CDR3 is CASSPRLAGAYEQYF. CDR3 DNA: TGTGCCAGCAGCCCGCGACTAGCGGGAGCCTACGAGCAGTACTTC. The full variable domain, its missing parts supplied by reference TRBV9 and TRBJ2-7, is DSGVTQTPKHLITATGQRVTLRCSPRSGDLSVYWYQQSLDQGLQFLIQYYNGEERAKGNILERFSAQQFPDLHSELNLSSLELGDSALYFCASSPRLAGAYEQYFGPGTRLTVT.

This clonotype was recorded a few times. The V call is TRBV19, the J call TRBJ2-5; D possibly corresponds to TRBD2 (5 bases). Trimming pared 5 bases from V and 0 bases from J, leaving 10 bases between. The CDR3 consists of 14 residues. The V gene's germline CDR1 is LNHDA and CDR2 SQIVND (reference sequence). CDR3 nucleotide sequence: TGTGCCAGTAGTCGGGATCAACACCAAGAGACCCAGTACTTC. Encoded protein: CASSRDQHQETQYF.

In this sample, this clonotype turned up many times. The CDR3 region has the DNA TGCAGTGCTGCTACAGGGTGGGCAGATACGCAGTATTTT. It encodes CSAATGWADTQYF. The V call is TRBV20-1, the J call TRBJ2-3; weak D call: TRBD1 (6 bases). Trimming removed 5 bases at V and 4 bases at J, with 13 bases between. CDR1 DFQATT and CDR2 SNEGSKA come from the germline V gene (reference sequence). The CDR3 length is 13 residues.

This clonotype occurred many times. The rearrangement links TRBV7-9 to TRBJ2-1; D might be TRBD1 or TRBD2, each matching 5 bases. V was shortened by 5 bases and J by 4 bases, with 15 bases between the two germline ends. The CDR3 is 15 amino acids. Germline lookup yields CDR1 SEHNR and CDR2 FQNEAQ (reference sequence). CDR3 loop: CASSTGRDPYNEQFF. The CDR3 DNA reads as TGTGCCAGCAGCACCGGCCGGGACCCATACAATGAGCAGTTCTTC.

The chain combines TRBV27 with TRBJ2-7; 7 bases fit TRBD2. There are 15 residues in the CDR3. Germline CDR1 reads MNHEY; CDR2 reads SMNVEV (reference sequence). Trimming cost V 0 bases and J 9 bases; bases outside gene matches: 11. The CDR3 coding sequence is TGTGCCAGCAGTTTATCGGCTAGCGGTTTTGGGGGGCAGTACTTC. It encodes CASSLSASGFGGQYF.

The J gene is TRBJ1-2, the V gene TRBV7-9, with 8 bases fitting TRBD1. Germline V gene lookup returns CDR1 SEHNR and CDR2 FQNEAQ (reference sequence). The CDR3 covers 14 residues. Unmatched junction bases numbered 8, after V lost 4 bases and J lost 7 bases. CDR3 DNA sequence: TGTGCCAGCAGCTCATGGACAGGGATCGGTGGCTACACCTTC. It specifies CASSSWTGIGGYTF.

This clonotype was picked up many times. The chain joins TRBV11-2 to TRBJ2-5, with 8 bases aligning to TRBD2. Losses at the gene ends were 5 bases for V and 4 bases for J; bases not matched to a gene: 9. The CDR3 extends over 15 amino acids. Per the germline V gene, CDR1 is SGHAT and CDR2 is FQNNGV. The CDR3 coding sequence is TGTGCCAGCAGCCCGCTGACGGGAGGGGGAGAGACCCAGTACTTC. This sequence encodes CASSPLTGGGETQYF.